This T cell receptor (beta chain) came from a study of blood T cells in healthy people across ages. The sample holds many counts of this clonotype. Antigen unknown. Using a J-beta primer mix together with a sample-barcoded 5' primer, a second PCR was run for about 6 to 12 cycles. Through a template-switch adaptor with 12 random nucleotides, each cDNA molecule received a tag. At least 2.5 million CDR3-containing paired-end reads were obtained per sample. A single record per CDR3 protein comes from TCRdb applying MiXCR to the 5' RACE reads. This sample has 800,000 to 950,000 distinct CDR3 sequences, with about 48% found just once. Study observations and caveats: Aged donors had fewer naive CD4+ cells and lower diversity than long-lived donors.

V trimming: 4 bases; J trimming: 2 bases; junction bases outside the gene matches: 6. The CDR3 extends over 15 amino acids. Per the germline V gene, CDR1 is KGHSH and CDR2 is LQKENI. Per-sample PBMC isolation yielded at least 6.5 million cells. The rearrangement links TRBV18 to TRBJ2-7; TRBD1 matches at 9 bases. The TCR comes from a man aged 30-40 years in good health. Input material: blood. The CDR3 nucleotides are TGTGCCAGCTCACATGGCGGACAGGGGACCTACGAGCAGTACTTC. Its protein product is CASSHGGQGTYEQYF.